This TCR beta chain is drawn from a study of cytomegalovirus exposure and HLA in healthy donors. General observations from the study: Some V segments could not be told apart, so they were left out, TRBV6-2 and TRBV6-3 among them. It was reportedly the case that the classifier diagnosed cytomegalovirus status with high specificity and sensitivity. Data from an earlier analysis indicated that most TCR beta V segments were productive either about 87% or about 30% of the time. Per a later analysis, HLA-associated TCR beta chains showed more clonal expansion than other, equally common TCR beta chains.

PCR employed 60 Vbeta and 13 Jbeta primers. TCRdb's copy holds only in-frame clones and misses some; the assay was immunoSEQ multiplex PCR. The data contain about 220,000 clones, approximately 70% of them singletons. Comment on this clone: As yet, its antigen is unknown.

Germline CDR1 is LGHNA and CDR2 is YNFKEQ. The CDR3 has 16 residues. V dropped 0 bases and J dropped 2 bases, with 12 bases sitting between them. The sequenced material came from PBMCs. The clonotype originates from a woman aged 30 to 39 in good health and CMV-seronegative. The J gene is TRBJ2-3, the V gene TRBV4-2; D unclear. The CDR3 here is CASSQEVTGVTDTQYF. In DNA form, the CDR3 reads TGTGCCAGCAGCCAAGAAGTAACTGGAGTCACAGATACGCAGTATTTT.